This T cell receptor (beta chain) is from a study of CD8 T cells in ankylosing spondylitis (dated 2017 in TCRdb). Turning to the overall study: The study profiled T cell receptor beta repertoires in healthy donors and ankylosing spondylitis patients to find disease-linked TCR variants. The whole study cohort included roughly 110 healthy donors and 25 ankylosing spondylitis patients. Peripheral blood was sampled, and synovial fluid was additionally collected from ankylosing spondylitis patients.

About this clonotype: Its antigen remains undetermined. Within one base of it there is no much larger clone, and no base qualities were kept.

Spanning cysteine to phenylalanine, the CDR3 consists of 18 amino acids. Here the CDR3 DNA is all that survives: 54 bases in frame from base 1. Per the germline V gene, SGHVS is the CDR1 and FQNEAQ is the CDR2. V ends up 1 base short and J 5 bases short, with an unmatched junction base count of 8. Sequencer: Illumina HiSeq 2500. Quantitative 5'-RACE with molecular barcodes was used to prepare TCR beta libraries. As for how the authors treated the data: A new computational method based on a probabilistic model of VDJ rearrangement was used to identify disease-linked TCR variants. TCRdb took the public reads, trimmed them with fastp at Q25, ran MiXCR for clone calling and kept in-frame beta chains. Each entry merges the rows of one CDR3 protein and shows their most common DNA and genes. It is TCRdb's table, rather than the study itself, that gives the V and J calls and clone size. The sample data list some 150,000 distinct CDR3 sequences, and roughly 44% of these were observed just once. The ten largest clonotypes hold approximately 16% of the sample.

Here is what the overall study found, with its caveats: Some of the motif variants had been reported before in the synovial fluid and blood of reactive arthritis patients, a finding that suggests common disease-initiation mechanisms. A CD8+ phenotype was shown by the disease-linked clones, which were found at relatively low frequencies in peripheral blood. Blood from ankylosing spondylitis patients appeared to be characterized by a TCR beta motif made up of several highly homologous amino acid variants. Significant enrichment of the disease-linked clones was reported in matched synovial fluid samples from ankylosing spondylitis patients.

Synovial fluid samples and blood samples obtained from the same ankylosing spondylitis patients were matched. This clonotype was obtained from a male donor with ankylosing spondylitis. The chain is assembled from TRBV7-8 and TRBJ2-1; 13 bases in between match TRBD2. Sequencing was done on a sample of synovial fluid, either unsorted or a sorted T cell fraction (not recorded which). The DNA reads TGTGCCAGCAGCTTAGGACCACTAGCGGGGGGGCCGAACAATGAGCAGTTCTTC. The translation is CASSLGPLAGGPNNEQFF.